This TCR beta chain is from a study of human T cells and chemical hapten exposure. Study background: Upper back patch tests used 0.01% DPC, scored after 6 days.

The time point was: pre-sensitization, week 0. Treatment indicated: therapeutic diphenylcyclopropenone sensitization with weekly scalp DPC. Alopecia patients between 18 and 70 years old and suitable for DPC were used as donors. Study results and caveats: Patch test score rose with PT1 expanded TCRs, significant at 8, 16, 32, not 4.

As regards this clonotype: Its antigen remains unknown.

Original processing notes: Per-sample TCR counts ranged from 23,224 to 690,600, median roughly 96,000. TCRdb re-called the RACE reads through MiXCR, storing one row per CDR3 protein. The V and J calls shown here were made by TCRdb, not taken from the authors' results. Of 100,000 to 150,000 distinct CDR3 sequences listed, approximately 13% were seen once; the top ten hold about 3%. The CDR3 loop spans 13 amino acids. Trimming removed 3 bases at V and 8 bases at J, with 11 bases between. This TCR derives from a woman between 18 and 29 years old with alopecia areata. Some clones in this sample may be carry-over from other donors' samples. The chain is built from TRBV12-3 or TRBV12-4 and TRBJ2-1; D could derive from TRBD1 or TRBD2 (5 bases each). The sample consisted of whole blood, taken in connection with sensitization to the hapten diphenylcyclopropenone (DPC). The CDR3 DNA reads TGTGCCAGCAGTTTGGGACCAGGGCATGAGCAGTTCTTC. It translates to CASSLGPGHEQFF.